The 19 T cell receptor beta chains below were found in one sample sequenced in a study of long-term antiretroviral therapy in people with HIV. With survey level as its setting, the immunoSEQ assay was v3.0. The data were produced by immunoSEQ multiplex PCR, yet TCRdb's version contains in-frame clones alone and is incomplete. The data hold approximately 17,000 clones, with about nine tenths observed a single time. This sample comprised unsorted PBMCs, obtained 0.6 years after starting antiretroviral therapy. The receptor set was obtained from a woman aged 40 to 50 with HIV.

The chain uses TRBV5-1 and TRBJ2-3; D gene ambiguous. Trimming took 0 bases from V and 0 from J, leaving 11 bases between them. The CDR3 is 16 residues long. Germline V gene lookup returns CDR1 SGHRS and CDR2 YFSETQ. The CDR3 DNA reads as TGCGCCAGCAGCTTGGGGGCGGTCCTTAGCACAGATACGCAGTATTTT. The encoded protein is CASSLGAVLSTDTQYF.

V is TRBV19 and J is TRBJ1-2, with no clear D. Trimming shortened V by 7 bases and J by 1 base, and 16 bases separated the two germline ends. The CDR3 has 15 residues. Germline loops: CDR1 LNHDA, CDR2 SQIVND (reference sequence). The CDR3 DNA reads TGTGCCAGTACCAGAGGGCGAGGGCTTAACTATGGCTACACCTTC. It specifies CASTRGRGLNYGYTF.

The chain combines TRBV11-2 with TRBJ1-5, with D unresolved. CDR3 size: 14 residues. Germline loops: CDR1 SGHAT, CDR2 FQNNGV. V was shortened by 0 bases and J by 3 bases, with 6 bases between the two germline ends. CDR3 in amino acids: CASSLDGSNQPQHF. CDR3 in DNA: TGTGCCAGCAGCTTAGACGGTTCCAATCAGCCCCAGCATTTT.

The chain couples TRBV10-2 to TRBJ1-2, with 9 bases lining up with TRBD1. CDR1 and CDR2 (germline): WSHSY, SAAADI. With 6 bases clipped from V and 3 bases from J, the junction kept 8 bases outside the gene matches. The CDR3 is made up of 15 amino acids. The DNA for the CDR3 is TGCGCCAGCAGCGGCACAGGGGGCGCTTACTATGGCTACACCTTC. Encoded protein: CASSGTGGAYYGYTF.

This chain joins TRBV2 and TRBJ2-7; D assignment may be TRBD1 or TRBD2 (5 bases each). Trimming took off 4 bases at V and 3 bases at J, with 16 bases between the two ends. The germline CDR1 and CDR2 sequences are SNHLY and FYNNEI. This CDR3 has 15 amino acids. The CDR3 DNA follows: TGTGCCAGCAGTGGGGAGAGGGGCTTCCTCTACGAGCAGTACTTC. Its protein is CASSGERGFLYEQYF. The full variable domain, rest sourced from reference TRBV2 and TRBJ2-7, is EPEVTQTPSHQVTQMGQEVILRCVPISNHLYFYWYRQILGQKVEFLVSFYNNEISEKSEIFDDQFSVERPDGSNFTLKIRSTKLEDSAMYFCASSGERGFLYEQYFGPGTRLTVT.

The chain employs TRBV4-3 and TRBJ1-1; 8 nucleotides agree with TRBD1. The V gene's germline CDR1 is LGHNA and CDR2 YSLEER. This CDR3 region has 15 residues. Trimming took 5 bases from V and 1 from J; bases not matched to a gene: 6. CDR3 protein: CASSMSGQENTEAFF. In DNA, the CDR3 is TGCGCCAGCAGCATGTCGGGACAGGAGAACACTGAAGCTTTCTTT.

This clone has a single count. The chain links TRBV5-1 to TRBJ2-5; TRBD1 is a possible D gene (6 bases). The end of the DNA fits TRBJ2-7 better, so the J call may be wrong. Germline CDR1 reads SGHRS; CDR2 reads YFSETQ. This CDR3 region has 15 residues. CDR3 protein: CASSLSQDSSYEQYF. The CDR3 DNA reads as TGCGCCAGCAGCTTGAGTCAGGACAGCTCCTACGAGCAGTACTTC.

The chain is built from TRBV2 and TRBJ2-7; D may correspond to TRBD1 or TRBD2 (5 bases each). The CDR3 spans 14 residues. Germline V gives CDR1 SNHLY, CDR2 FYNNEI. The V end lost 6 bases, the J end lost 4 bases, and 16 bases lay between the germline ends. Here the CDR3 DNA reads TGTGCCAGCAGGGGACCCGGAGGTCGGTACGAGCAGTACTTC. Amino acid sequence: CASRGPGGRYEQYF.

V and J are TRBV10-3 and TRBJ1-1; 11 positions agree with TRBD1. Germline CDR1 and CDR2: ENHRY and SYGVKD. Losses at the gene ends were 0 bases for V and 12 bases for J; bases not matched to a gene: 6. This CDR3 has 14 residues. The CDR3 loop reads CAISESPGQGETFF. The DNA of the CDR3 is TGTGCCATCAGTGAGTCTCCGGGACAGGGGGAAACTTTCTTT.

This chain connects TRBV4-3 to TRBJ1-1; D gene ambiguous. Trimming took off 1 base at V and 1 base at J, with 10 bases between the two ends. The length of the CDR3 is 15 residues. Germline assignment: CDR1 LGHNA and CDR2 YSLEER. The CDR3 region has the DNA TGCGCCAGCAGCCAAGCTCTAGGACCGAACACTGAAGCTTTCTTT. Protein sequence: CASSQALGPNTEAFF.

This clone was seen once. The chain carries TRBV6-5 and TRBJ2-7; TRBD1 agrees at 11 bases. The germline gives CDR1 MNHEY, CDR2 SVGAGI. J gave up 1 base and V 5 bases, and 4 bases lay outside the gene matches. This CDR3 contains 15 residues. As DNA, the CDR3 is TGTGCCAGCAGTCGGACAGGGGGCATGTCCTACGAGCAGTACTTC. Its translation: CASSRTGGMSYEQYF.

This chain links TRBV7-9 with TRBJ1-3; no reliable D call. Trimming left V 5 bases short and J 4 bases short, with 9 bases between. Germline-derived CDR1 and CDR2 are SEHNR and FQNEAQ (reference sequence). CDR3 length equals 13 residues. The CDR3 sequence is CASSNKAGNTIYF. CDR3 nucleotides: TGTGCCAGCAGCAATAAGGCCGGAAACACCATATATTTT.

The chain has TRBV29-1 and TRBJ2-5; D not resolved. V lost 7 bases and J lost 2, with 11 bases in between. Germline V gene data show CDR1 as SQVTM and CDR2 as ANQGSEA. The CDR3 is 12 residues long. The CDR3 here is CSAQGPQETQYF. CDR3 coding DNA: TGCAGCGCCCAAGGCCCGCAAGAGACCCAGTACTTC.

The gene calls are TRBV30 and TRBJ1-2; TRBD1 matches at 7 bases. From germline, CDR1 is GTSNPN and CDR2 SVGIG (reference sequence). The CDR3 sequence is 12 residues long. The V and J ends lost 4 bases and 3 bases, in that order; junction bases with no gene match: 2. The CDR3 loop is CAWTGGHYGYTF. As DNA, the CDR3 is TGTGCCTGGACAGGGGGGCACTATGGCTACACCTTC. The full variable domain, its missing parts supplied by reference TRBV30 and TRBJ1-2, is SQTIHQWPATLVQPVGSPLSLECTVEGTSNPNLYWYRQAAGRGLQLLFYSVGIGQISSEVPQNLSASRPQDRQFILSSKKLLLSDSGFYLCAWTGGHYGYTFGSGTRLTVV.

V and J are TRBV4-1 and TRBJ1-1; unclear D gene. Germline lookup yields CDR1 MGHRA and CDR2 YSYEKL. The CDR3 extends over 19 amino acids. V dropped 6 bases and J dropped 5 bases, with 31 bases sitting between them. This CDR3 reads CASSIVAASRKTPGTEAFF. CDR3 nucleotide sequence: TGCGCCAGCAGTATCGTCGCCGCCTCGAGAAAAACGCCCGGGACTGAAGCTTTCTTT.

Notes on this clone: Relative to the germline gene, one junction end is altered; a read error may explain this. The gene calls are TRBV7-7 and TRBJ2-5; D is unclear. This CDR3 has 13 residues. Germline-derived CDR1 and CDR2 are SSHAT and FNYEAQ (reference sequence). For the CDR3, the DNA is TGTGCTAGCAGCTTTCACAGTCAAGAGACCCAGTACTTC. Translation gives CASSFHSQETQYF. The whole variable domain, filled in from reference TRBV7-7 and TRBJ2-5, reads GAGVSQSPRYKVTKRGQDVTLRCDPISSHATLYWYQQALGQGPEFLTYFNYEAQPDKSGLPSDRFSAERPEGSISTLTIQRTEQRDSAMYRCASSFHSQETQYFGPGTRLLVL.

This clone was counted only a few times. V is TRBV5-6 and J is TRBJ1-2; D is unclear. The V gene lost 1 base and the J gene lost 1 base, with 11 bases spanning the gap. CDR3 length: 15 amino acids. CDR1 is SGHDT and CDR2 is YYEEEE in the germline V gene. CDR3 amino acids: CASSLLGKDNYGYTF. The CDR3 coding sequence is TGTGCCAGCAGCTTGCTAGGGAAGGATAACTATGGCTACACCTTC.

This chain links TRBV18 with TRBJ1-4; tentative D call: TRBD1 (6 bases). V lost 1 base to trimming and J lost 5 bases, with 14 bases between them. The CDR3 is 16 amino acids. Germline V gene lookup returns CDR1 KGHSH and CDR2 LQKENI. This CDR3 is CASSPLDRPHNEKLFF. The CDR3, as DNA: TGTGCCAGCTCACCACTCGACAGGCCCCACAATGAAAAACTGTTTTTT.

This clone has only one observation. The chain is built from TRBV25-1 and TRBJ2-1; unclear D gene. In germline, CDR1 is MGHDK, CDR2 SYGVNS. Trimming took 3 bases from V and 0 from J, leaving 12 bases between them. This CDR3 region has 16 residues. The DNA of the CDR3 is TGTGCCAGCAGTGACATACGGACCAGCTCCTACAATGAGCAGTTCTTC. This translates into CASSDIRTSSYNEQFF.